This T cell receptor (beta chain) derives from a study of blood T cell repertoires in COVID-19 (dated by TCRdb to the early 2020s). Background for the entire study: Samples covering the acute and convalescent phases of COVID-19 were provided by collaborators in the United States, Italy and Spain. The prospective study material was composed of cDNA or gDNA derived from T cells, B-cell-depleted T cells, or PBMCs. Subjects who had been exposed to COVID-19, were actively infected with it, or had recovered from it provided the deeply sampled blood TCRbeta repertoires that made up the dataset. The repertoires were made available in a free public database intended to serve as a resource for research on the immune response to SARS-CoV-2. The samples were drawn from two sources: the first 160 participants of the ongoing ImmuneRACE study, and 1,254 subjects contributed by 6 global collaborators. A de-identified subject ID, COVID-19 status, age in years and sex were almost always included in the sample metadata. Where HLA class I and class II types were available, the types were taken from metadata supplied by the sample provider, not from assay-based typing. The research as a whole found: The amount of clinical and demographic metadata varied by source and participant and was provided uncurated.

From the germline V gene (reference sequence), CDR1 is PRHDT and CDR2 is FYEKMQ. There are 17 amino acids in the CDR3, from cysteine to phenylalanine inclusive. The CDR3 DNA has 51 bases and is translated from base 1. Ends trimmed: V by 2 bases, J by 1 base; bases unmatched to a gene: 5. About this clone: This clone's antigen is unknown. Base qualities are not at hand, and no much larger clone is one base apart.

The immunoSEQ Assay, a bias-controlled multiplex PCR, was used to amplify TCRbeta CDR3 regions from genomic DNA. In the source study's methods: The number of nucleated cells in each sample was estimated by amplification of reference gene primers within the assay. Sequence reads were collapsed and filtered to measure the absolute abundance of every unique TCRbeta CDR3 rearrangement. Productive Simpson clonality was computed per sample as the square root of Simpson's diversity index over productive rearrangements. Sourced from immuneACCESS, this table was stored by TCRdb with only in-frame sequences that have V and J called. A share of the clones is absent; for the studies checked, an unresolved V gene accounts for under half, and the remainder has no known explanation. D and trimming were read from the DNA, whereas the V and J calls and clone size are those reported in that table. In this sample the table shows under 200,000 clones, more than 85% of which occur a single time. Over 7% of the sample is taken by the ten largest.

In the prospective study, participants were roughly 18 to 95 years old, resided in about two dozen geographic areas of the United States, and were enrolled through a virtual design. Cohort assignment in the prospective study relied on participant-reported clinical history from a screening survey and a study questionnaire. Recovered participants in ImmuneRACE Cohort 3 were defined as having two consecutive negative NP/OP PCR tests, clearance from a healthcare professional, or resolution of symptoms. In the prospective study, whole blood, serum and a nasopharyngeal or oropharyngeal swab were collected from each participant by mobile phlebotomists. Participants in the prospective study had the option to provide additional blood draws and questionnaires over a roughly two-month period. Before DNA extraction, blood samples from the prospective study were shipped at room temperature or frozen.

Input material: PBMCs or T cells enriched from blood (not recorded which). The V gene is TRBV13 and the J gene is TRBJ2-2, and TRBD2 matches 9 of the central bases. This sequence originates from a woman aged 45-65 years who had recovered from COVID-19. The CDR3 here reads CASSLSLAGWNTGELFF. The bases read TGTGCCAGCAGCTTATCGCTAGCGGGATGGAACACCGGGGAGCTGTTTTTT.